Each of the 2 T cell receptor beta chains below was sequenced from the same sample in a study of T-cell memory formation after mild COVID-19. TCRdb ran MiXCR on the 5' RACE reads and lists one entry per CDR3 protein. The sample shows over 120,000 distinct CDR3 sequences, 19% of them seen only once. The sample taken for sequencing was PBMCs or a T cell subset sorted from them (not recorded which). The receptors stem from an adult woman who had mild COVID-19 (a few samples of this study predate the infection). Cell type and time point are not known.

This clonotype has more than one count but fewer than ten. J is TRBJ2-7 and V is TRBV7-2; D is perhaps TRBD2 (6 bases). Trimming left V 4 bases short and J 6 bases short, with 10 bases between. Germline loops: CDR1 SGHTA, CDR2 FQGNSA. The CDR3 covers 12 residues. CDR3: CASSSETSEQYF. The CDR3 DNA sequence: TGTGCCAGCAGCTCAGAGACTAGCGAGCAGTACTTC.

This rearrangement joins TRBV6-5 to TRBJ1-3, with 8 bases aligning to TRBD1. Trimming at V came to 2 bases and at J to 2 bases, leaving 11 bases not matched to a gene. The length of the CDR3 is 18 residues. Germline V gene sequence: CDR1 MNHEY, CDR2 SVGAGI. The CDR3 DNA sequence: TGTGCCAGCAGTTACATGTCCCCGACAGGGGCCCCTGGAAACACCATATATTTT. Translating it yields CASSYMSPTGAPGNTIYF.